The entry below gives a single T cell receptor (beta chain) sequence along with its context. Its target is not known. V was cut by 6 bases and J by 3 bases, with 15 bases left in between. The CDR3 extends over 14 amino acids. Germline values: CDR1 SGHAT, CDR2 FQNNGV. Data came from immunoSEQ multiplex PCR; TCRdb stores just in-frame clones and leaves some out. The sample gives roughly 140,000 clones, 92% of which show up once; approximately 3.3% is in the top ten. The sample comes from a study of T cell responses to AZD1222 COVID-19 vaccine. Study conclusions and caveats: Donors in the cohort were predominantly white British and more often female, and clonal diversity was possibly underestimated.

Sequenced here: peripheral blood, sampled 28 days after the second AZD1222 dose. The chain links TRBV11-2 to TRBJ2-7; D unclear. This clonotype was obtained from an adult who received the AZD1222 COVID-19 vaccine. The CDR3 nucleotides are TGTGCCAGCAGGGGTGGGCCCCAATTCTACGAGCAGTACTTC. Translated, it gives CASRGGPQFYEQYF.